A selection of T cell receptor beta chains follows, all from one sample in a study of blood T cell repertoires in COVID-19. TCRdb's table, derived via immunoSEQ multiplex PCR, lists solely in-frame clones and lacks some. The data contain 200,000 to 300,000 clones, about 80% of them singletons. Material: peripheral blood. The receptors come from a woman older than 75 with acute or convalescent COVID-19. The CDR3 runs from the conserved cysteine through the conserved F or W. The order of the fields is clone size, V gene, J gene, D gene, CDR3 protein, CDR3 DNA. A D gene is named only where the DNA matches it firmly. Part of the rows lack a size; the others show once, few, many or a class for expanded clones.

.	TRBV5-8	TRBJ1-5	.	CASSLGPSEPQHF	TGTGCCAGCAGCTTGGGCCCCTCGGAGCCCCAGCATTTT
.	TRBV2	TRBJ1-4	.	CASKEGLSLFF	TGTGCCAGCAAAGAGGGTTTATCACTGTTTTTT
.	TRBV3-1/TRBV3-2	TRBJ2-4	TRBD2	CASSQGEGRGDSAKNIQYF	TGTGCCAGCAGCCAAGGGGAGGGGCGGGGGGACTCCGCCAAAAACATTCAGTACTTC
.	TRBV7-5	TRBJ2-7	.	CARSPLLAGEFYEQYF	TGTGCCAGAAGCCCTCTACTAGCGGGTGAATTCTACGAGCAGTACTTC
.	TRBV6-5	TRBJ1-1	TRBD1	CASSLQGARTEAFF	TGTGCCAGCAGTTTACAGGGGGCGAGGACTGAAGCTTTCTTT
.	TRBV24-1	TRBJ1-2	TRBD1	CATSDSPGQGFGVGYTF	TGTGCCACCAGTGATTCCCCGGGACAGGGGTTTGGGGTAGGCTACACCTTC
once	TRBV2	TRBJ1-4	.	CASSENQGWEKLFF	TGTGCCAGCAGTGAAAATCAGGGATGGGAAAAACTGTTTTTT
.	TRBV28	TRBJ1-3	.	CASSSTLVQGNTIYF	TGTGCCAGCAGTTCCACCTTGGTGCAGGGAAACACCATATATTTT
.	TRBV28	TRBJ1-5	.	CASSLGGKGINQPQHF	TGTGCCAGCAGTTTAGGAGGGAAAGGGATCAATCAGCCCCAGCATTTT
few	TRBV15	TRBJ2-1	.	CATSREGEVYNEQFF	TGTGCCACCAGCAGAGAGGGTGAGGTTTACAATGAGCAGTTCTTC
.	TRBV25-1	TRBJ1-4	.	CASSERTVREKLFF	TGTGCCAGCAGTGAAAGAACAGTAAGAGAAAAACTGTTTTTT
.	TRBV12-5	TRBJ1-5	.	CASGLRGWGVTRTEPQHF	TGTGCTAGTGGTTTAAGGGGGTGGGGCGTAACTCGAACGGAGCCCCAGCATTTT
.	TRBV28	TRBJ1-1	TRBD1	CASSLRPRTGRSTEAFF	TGTGCCAGCAGTTTACGTCCCAGGACAGGGCGCTCCACTGAAGCTTTCTTT
once	TRBV18	TRBJ1-1	.	CASSPEGWGAFF	TGTGCCAGCTCACCTGAGGGCTGGGGAGCTTTCTTT
few	TRBV2	TRBJ1-6	.	CASSEDSDNSPLHF	TGTGCCAGCAGTGAAGACAGTGATAATTCACCCCTCCACTTT
.	TRBV29-1	TRBJ1-5	TRBD1	CSVGEGAQPQHF	TGCAGCGTTGGAGAGGGGGCTCAGCCCCAGCATTTT
once	TRBV20-1	TRBJ2-1	TRBD1	CSASGTVYNEQFF	TGCAGTGCTAGTGGGACAGTCTACAATGAGCAGTTCTTC
.	TRBV18	TRBJ1-3	.	CASSPPSVGTIYF	TGTGCCAGCTCACCACCATCGGTTGGCACCATATATTTT
.	TRBV28	TRBJ2-1	TRBD1	CASTIRDRGRWEQFF	TGTGCCAGCACCATCCGGGACAGGGGGCGTTGGGAGCAGTTCTTC
.	TRBV5-1	TRBJ2-6	.	CASSETRGANVLTF	TGCGCCAGCAGCGAGACACGGGGGGCCAACGTCCTGACTTTC
.	TRBV5-1	TRBJ1-4	TRBD1	CASSLIGTEGEKLFF	TGCGCCAGCAGCTTGATCGGGACAGAGGGTGAAAAACTGTTTTTT
.	TRBV7-9	TRBJ2-3	TRBD2	CASSPSGGATDTQYF	TGTGCCAGCAGCCCTAGCGGGGGTGCCACAGATACGCAGTATTTT
.	TRBV7-6	TRBJ2-7	TRBD2	CASSHGRGTSGAYEQYF	TGTGCCAGCAGCCATGGGCGGGGTACTAGCGGGGCCTACGAGCAGTACTTC
.	TRBV4-1	TRBJ1-3	.	CASSQDREGRVTAGNTIYF	TGCGCCAGCAGCCAAGATAGGGAAGGGAGAGTAACCGCTGGAAACACCATATATTTT
.	TRBV9	TRBJ2-1	.	CASSVEGGSYEQFF	TGTGCCAGCAGCGTAGAGGGAGGTAGTTATGAGCAGTTCTTC
.	TRBV7-9	TRBJ1-6	.	CASSPQVDNSPLHF	TGTGCCAGCAGCCCGCAGGTCGATAATTCACCCCTCCACTTT
few	TRBV11-2	TRBJ1-1	.	CASRRDISMNTEAFF	TGTGCCAGCAGACGGGACATTTCAATGAACACTGAAGCTTTCTTT
.	TRBV20-1	TRBJ2-5	TRBD2	CSASYVSGGSQETQYF	TGCAGTGCTAGTTATGTTAGCGGGGGGTCGCAAGAGACCCAGTACTTC
.	TRBV29-1	TRBJ2-7	.	CSVLGDYEQYF	TGCAGCGTCTTAGGAGACTACGAGCAGTACTTC
.	TRBV3-1/TRBV3-2	TRBJ2-7	.	CASSPRAGVGQYF	TGTGCCAGCAGCCCCCGAGCAGGGGTCGGGCAGTACTTC
.	TRBV9	TRBJ2-3	TRBD2	CASSVEPGGPDTQYF	TGTGCCAGCAGCGTAGAGCCGGGGGGTCCCGATACGCAGTATTTT
.	TRBV2	TRBJ1-5	.	CASSSDGGFNQPQHF	TGTGCCAGCAGTAGTGACGGGGGTTTCAATCAGCCCCAGCATTTT
few	TRBV28	TRBJ1-6	.	CASSLSSLGHNSPLHF	TGTGCCAGCAGTTTATCTTCCCTAGGCCATAATTCACCCCTCCACTTT
.	TRBV10-3	TRBJ2-3	.	CATGGASTDTQYF	TGTGCCACCGGGGGAGCCAGCACAGATACGCAGTATTTT
few	TRBV19	TRBJ2-2	.	CASSNRPSGELFF	TGTGCCAGTAGTAACAGACCCTCCGGGGAGCTGTTTTTT
few	TRBV28	TRBJ1-2	.	CASSLGQGIVGYTF	TGTGCCAGCAGTTTAGGGCAGGGGATAGTTGGCTACACCTTC
.	TRBV5-1	TRBJ1-3	.	CASSSTSGSSGNTIYF	TGCGCCAGCAGCTCCACATCAGGAAGCTCTGGAAACACCATATATTTT
.	TRBV6-6	TRBJ2-7	.	CASSYPETYEQYF	TGTGCCAGCAGTTACCCCGAGACCTACGAGCAGTACTTC
.	TRBV3-1/TRBV3-2	TRBJ1-2	.	CASSQELQGIYGYTF	TGTGCCAGCAGCCAAGAGCTCCAGGGAATTTATGGCTACACCTTC
.	TRBV24-1	TRBJ1-2	TRBD1	CATSDPGQGASYGYTF	TGTGCCACCAGTGATCCCGGACAGGGGGCAAGCTATGGCTACACCTTC
.	TRBV28	TRBJ1-1	.	CASSPPAGETTEAFF	TGTGCCAGCAGTCCCCCGGCAGGGGAGACCACTGAAGCTTTCTTT
.	TRBV27	TRBJ2-3	TRBD1	CASSLSGTVSTDTQYF	TGTGCCAGCAGTTTATCCGGGACAGTAAGCACAGATACGCAGTATTTT
.	TRBV18	TRBJ1-2	.	CASSSGVSMGYTF	TGTGCCAGCTCTTCCGGGGTCTCGATGGGCTACACCTTC
.	TRBV6-5	TRBJ1-1	.	CASSHSNTEAFF	TGTGCCAGCAGTCACAGTAACACTGAAGCTTTCTTT
.	TRBV2	TRBJ2-5	TRBD2	CASSERLAGGQETQYF	TGTGCCAGCAGTGAGAGACTAGCGGGGGGCCAAGAGACCCAGTACTTC
.	TRBV7-9	TRBJ2-1	.	CASRKEIEREQFF	TGTGCCAGCAGGAAGGAAATCGAGCGTGAGCAGTTCTTC
.	TRBV3-1/TRBV3-2	TRBJ2-1	TRBD2	CASSSRVPGLALSAYNEQFF	TGTGCCAGCAGCTCGAGGGTCCCGGGACTAGCGCTGAGCGCCTACAATGAGCAGTTCTTC
.	TRBV7-8	TRBJ1-1	.	CASSLVGGILNTEAFF	TGTGCCAGCAGCTTAGTCGGCGGGATACTGAACACTGAAGCTTTCTTT
.	TRBV30	TRBJ1-5	.	CAWSLGGWSNQPQHF	TGTGCCTGGAGTTTGGGGGGGTGGAGCAATCAGCCCCAGCATTTT
.	TRBV3-1/TRBV3-2	TRBJ1-5	TRBD1	CASSQGDRARNQPQHF	TGTGCCAGCAGCCAAGGGGACAGGGCTCGCAATCAGCCCCAGCATTTT
.	TRBV6-6	TRBJ2-5	.	CASSDRGFGETQYF	TGTGCCAGCAGCGACCGCGGGTTCGGGGAGACCCAGTACTTC
.	TRBV28	TRBJ1-2	.	CASRKGRSGYTF	TGTGCCAGCAGGAAAGGGAGGAGTGGCTACACCTTC
.	TRBV2	TRBJ2-1	.	CASNPHRQGSNEQFF	TGTGCCAGCAACCCCCACAGGCAGGGTTCGAATGAGCAGTTCTTC
.	TRBV3-1/TRBV3-2	TRBJ2-7	TRBD1	CASSPGQGKTYEQYF	TGTGCCAGCAGCCCCGGACAGGGAAAGACCTACGAGCAGTACTTC
.	TRBV28	TRBJ2-3	TRBD2	CASRLAGGTDTQYF	TGTGCCAGCAGACTAGCGGGGGGAACAGATACGCAGTATTTT
.	TRBV7-9	TRBJ1-5	TRBD1	CASSFAGGNQPQHF	TGTGCCAGCAGCTTTGCAGGGGGAAATCAGCCCCAGCATTTT